This T cell receptor (beta chain) is drawn from a study of blood T cell repertoires in COVID-19. Looking at the study overall: Samples taken during acute and convalescent COVID-19 were collected in the United States, Italy and Spain.

Germline trimming cut 3 bases from V and 1 base from J; bases unmatched to any gene: 2. CDR1 and CDR2 from the germline V gene are MNHEY and SVGEGT. This CDR3 has 15 residues. Original processing methods: It was from reference gene primer amplification that nucleated cell counts were estimated. Some clones are missing from TCRdb's copy, which holds only in-frame ones; the method was immunoSEQ multiplex PCR. D and trimming were read from the DNA, whereas the V and J calls and clone size are those reported in that table. This sample yields roughly 80,000 clones, of which under 80% are seen a single time; less than 10% belongs to the top ten.

This clonotype was obtained from a human donor in a cohort sampled during active COVID-19. Sequenced: peripheral blood. V gene TRBV6-2 or TRBV6-3 combines with J gene TRBJ2-5, with TRBD2 identical over 10 bases. The CDR3 reads CASSYTSGAQETQYF. The DNA for the CDR3 is TGTGCCAGCAGTTATACTAGCGGGGCCCAAGAGACCCAGTACTTC.